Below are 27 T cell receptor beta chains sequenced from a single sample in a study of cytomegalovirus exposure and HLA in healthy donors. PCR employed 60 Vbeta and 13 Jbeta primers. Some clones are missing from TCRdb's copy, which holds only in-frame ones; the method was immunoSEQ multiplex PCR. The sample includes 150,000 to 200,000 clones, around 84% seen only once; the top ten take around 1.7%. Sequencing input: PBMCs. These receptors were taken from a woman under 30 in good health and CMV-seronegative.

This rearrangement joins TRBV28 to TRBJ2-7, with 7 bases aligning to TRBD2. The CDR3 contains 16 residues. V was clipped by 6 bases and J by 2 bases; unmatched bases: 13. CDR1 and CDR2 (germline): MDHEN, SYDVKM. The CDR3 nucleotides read TGTGCCAGCAGCTTACCTGCAGCGGGGTACCCCTACGAGCAGTACTTC. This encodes CASSLPAAGYPYEQYF.

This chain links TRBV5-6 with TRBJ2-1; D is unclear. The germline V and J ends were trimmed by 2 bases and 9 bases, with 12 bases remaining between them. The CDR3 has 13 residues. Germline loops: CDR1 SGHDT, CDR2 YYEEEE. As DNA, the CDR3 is TGTGCCAGCAGCTTATTGGCCGGCGGTGAGCAGTTCTTC. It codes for CASSLLAGGEQFF.

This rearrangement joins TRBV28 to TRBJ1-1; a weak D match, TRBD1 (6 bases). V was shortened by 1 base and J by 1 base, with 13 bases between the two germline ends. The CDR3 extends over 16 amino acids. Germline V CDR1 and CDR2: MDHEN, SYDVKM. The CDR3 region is CASSLSTGGGNTEAFF. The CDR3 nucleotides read TGTGCCAGCAGTTTATCGACAGGTGGTGGGAACACTGAAGCTTTCTTT.

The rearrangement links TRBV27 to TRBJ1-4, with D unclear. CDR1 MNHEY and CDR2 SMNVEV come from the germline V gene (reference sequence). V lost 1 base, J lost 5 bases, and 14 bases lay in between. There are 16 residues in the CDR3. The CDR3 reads CASSLWAPPLNEKLFF. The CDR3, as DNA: TGTGCCAGCAGTTTATGGGCTCCCCCGCTAAATGAAAAACTGTTTTTT.

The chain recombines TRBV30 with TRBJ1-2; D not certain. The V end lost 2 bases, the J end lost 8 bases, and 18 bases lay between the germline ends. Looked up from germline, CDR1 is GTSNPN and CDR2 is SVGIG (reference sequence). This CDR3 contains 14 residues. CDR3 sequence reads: CAWSPLGSYVGYTF. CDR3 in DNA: TGTGCCTGGAGTCCTTTAGGGAGTTACGTCGGCTACACCTTC.

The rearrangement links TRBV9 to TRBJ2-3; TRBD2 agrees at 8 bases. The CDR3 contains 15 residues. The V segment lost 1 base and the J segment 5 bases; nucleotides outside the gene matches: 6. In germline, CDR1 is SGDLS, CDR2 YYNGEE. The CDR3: CASSVSSSGLDTQYF. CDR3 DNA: TGTGCCAGCAGCGTATCCTCTAGCGGGTTAGATACGCAGTATTTT.

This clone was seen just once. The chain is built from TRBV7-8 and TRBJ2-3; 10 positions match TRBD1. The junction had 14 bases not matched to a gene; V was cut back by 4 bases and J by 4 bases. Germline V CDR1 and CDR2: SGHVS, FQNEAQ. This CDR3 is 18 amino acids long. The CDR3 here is CASSSAGQGSFRADTQYF. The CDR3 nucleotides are TGTGCCAGCAGCTCCGCGGGACAGGGGTCCTTTAGGGCAGATACGCAGTATTTT.

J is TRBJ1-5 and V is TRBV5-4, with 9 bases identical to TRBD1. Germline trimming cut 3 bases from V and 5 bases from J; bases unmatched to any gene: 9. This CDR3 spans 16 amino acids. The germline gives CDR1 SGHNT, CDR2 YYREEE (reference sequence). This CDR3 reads CASSSDGTGFDQPQHF. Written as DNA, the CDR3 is TGTGCCAGCAGCTCGGACGGGACAGGGTTCGATCAGCCCCAGCATTTT.

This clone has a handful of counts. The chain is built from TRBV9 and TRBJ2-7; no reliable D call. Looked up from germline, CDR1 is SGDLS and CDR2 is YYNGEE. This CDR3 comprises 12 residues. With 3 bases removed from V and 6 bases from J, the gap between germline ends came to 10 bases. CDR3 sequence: CASSALGGEQYF. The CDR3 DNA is TGTGCCAGCAGCGCCCTAGGCGGCGAGCAGTACTTC.

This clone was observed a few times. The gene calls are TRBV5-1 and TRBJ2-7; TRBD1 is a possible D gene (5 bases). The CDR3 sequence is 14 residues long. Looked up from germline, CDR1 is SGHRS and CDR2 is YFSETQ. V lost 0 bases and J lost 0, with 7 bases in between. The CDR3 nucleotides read TGCGCCAGCAGCTTGGACGACAGCTCCTACGAGCAGTACGTC. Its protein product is CASSLDDSSYEQYV.

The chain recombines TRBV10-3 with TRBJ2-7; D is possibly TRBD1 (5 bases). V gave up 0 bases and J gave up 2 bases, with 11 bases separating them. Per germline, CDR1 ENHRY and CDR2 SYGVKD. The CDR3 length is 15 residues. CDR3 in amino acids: CAISESQGSPYEQYF. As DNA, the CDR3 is TGTGCCATCAGTGAGTCCCAGGGATCGCCCTACGAGCAGTACTTC.

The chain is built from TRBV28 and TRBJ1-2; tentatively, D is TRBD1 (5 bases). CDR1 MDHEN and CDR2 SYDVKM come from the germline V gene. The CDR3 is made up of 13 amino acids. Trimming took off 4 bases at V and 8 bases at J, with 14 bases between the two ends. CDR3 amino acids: CASSSGTYGGYTF. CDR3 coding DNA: TGTGCCAGCAGTTCCGGGACTTACGGGGGCTACACCTTC.

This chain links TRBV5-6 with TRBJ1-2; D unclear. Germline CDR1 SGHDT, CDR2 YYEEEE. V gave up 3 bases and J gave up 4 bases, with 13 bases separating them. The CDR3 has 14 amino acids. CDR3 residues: CASSSVPSPYGYTF. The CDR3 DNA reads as TGTGCCAGCAGCTCGGTCCCTAGCCCCTATGGCTACACCTTC.

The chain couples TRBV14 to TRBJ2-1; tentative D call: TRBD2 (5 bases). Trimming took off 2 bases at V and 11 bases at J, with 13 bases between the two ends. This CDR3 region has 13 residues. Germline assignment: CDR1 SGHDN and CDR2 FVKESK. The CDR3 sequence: CASSQLGEAKQFF. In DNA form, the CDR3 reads TGTGCCAGCAGCCAACTGGGAGAAGCCAAGCAGTTCTTC.

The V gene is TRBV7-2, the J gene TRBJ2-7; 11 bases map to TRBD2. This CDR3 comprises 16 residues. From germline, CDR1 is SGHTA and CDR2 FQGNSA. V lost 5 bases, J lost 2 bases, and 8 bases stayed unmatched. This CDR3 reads CASSHLLAGAAYEQYF. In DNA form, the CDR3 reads TGTGCCAGCAGCCATTTACTAGCGGGAGCGGCCTACGAGCAGTACTTC.

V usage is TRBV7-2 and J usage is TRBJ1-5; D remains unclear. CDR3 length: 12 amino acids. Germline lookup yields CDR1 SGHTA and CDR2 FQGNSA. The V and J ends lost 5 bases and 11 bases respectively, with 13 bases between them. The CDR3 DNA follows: TGTGCCAGCAGCCTCCCCGGGGTAACCCAGCATTTT. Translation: CASSLPGVTQHF.

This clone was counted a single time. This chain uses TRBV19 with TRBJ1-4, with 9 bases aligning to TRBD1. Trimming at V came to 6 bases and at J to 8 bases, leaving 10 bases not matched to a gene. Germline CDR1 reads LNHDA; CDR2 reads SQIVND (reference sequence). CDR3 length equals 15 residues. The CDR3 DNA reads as TGTGCCAGTAGCTTCACAGGGGGCTTCATCGAAAAACTGTTTTTT. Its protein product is CASSFTGGFIEKLFF.

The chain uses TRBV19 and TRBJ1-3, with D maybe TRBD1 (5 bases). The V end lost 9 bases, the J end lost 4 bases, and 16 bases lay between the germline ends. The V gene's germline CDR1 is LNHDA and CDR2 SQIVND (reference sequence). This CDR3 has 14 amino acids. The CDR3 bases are TGTGCCAGCTCCTTAAGGGGCCCGGGAAACACCATATATTTT. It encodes CASSLRGPGNTIYF.

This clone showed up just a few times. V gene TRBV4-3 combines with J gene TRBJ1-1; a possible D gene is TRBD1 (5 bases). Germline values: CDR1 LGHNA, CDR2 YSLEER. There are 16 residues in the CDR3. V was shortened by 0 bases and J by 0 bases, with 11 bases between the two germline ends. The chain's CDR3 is CASSQDFRVVNTEAFF. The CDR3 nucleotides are TGCGCCAGCAGCCAAGATTTCAGGGTAGTGAACACTGAAGCTTTCTTT.

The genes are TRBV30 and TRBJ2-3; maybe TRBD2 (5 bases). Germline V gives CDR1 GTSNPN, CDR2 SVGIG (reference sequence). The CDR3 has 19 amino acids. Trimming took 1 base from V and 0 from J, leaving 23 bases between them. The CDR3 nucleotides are TGTGCCTGGAGTGGCCCCACCCGATCTCCAGCGGATAGCACAGATACGCAGTATTTT. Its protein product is CAWSGPTRSPADSTDTQYF.

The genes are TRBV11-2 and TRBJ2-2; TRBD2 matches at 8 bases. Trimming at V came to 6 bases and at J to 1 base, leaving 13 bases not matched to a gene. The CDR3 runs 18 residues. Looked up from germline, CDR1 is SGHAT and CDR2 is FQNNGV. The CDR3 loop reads CASRPLRSGGENTGELFF. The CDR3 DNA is TGTGCCAGCAGGCCTCTTAGGTCGGGGGGGGAGAACACCGGGGAGCTGTTTTTT. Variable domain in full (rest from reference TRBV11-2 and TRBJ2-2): EAGVAQSPRYKIIEKRQSVAFWCNPISGHATLYWYQQILGQGPKLLIQFQNNGVVDDSQLPKDRFSAERLKGVDSTLKIQPAKLEDSAVYLCASRPLRSGGENTGELFFGEGSRLTVL.

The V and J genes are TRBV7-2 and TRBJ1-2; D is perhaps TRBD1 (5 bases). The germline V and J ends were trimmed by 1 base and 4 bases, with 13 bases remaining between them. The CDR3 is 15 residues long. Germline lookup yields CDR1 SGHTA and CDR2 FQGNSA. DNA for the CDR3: TGTGCCAGCAGCTTAGAGGGGCAGAGCACCTATGGCTACACCTTC. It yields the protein CASSLEGQSTYGYTF.

The DNA for the CDR3 is TGCGCCAGCAGCCAAGTTGACGGGGGAGAACACCGGGAGCTGTTTTTT. Protein sequence: CASSQVDGGEHRELFF. The chain joins TRBV4-3 to TRBJ2-2, with a weak D call TRBD2 (6 bases). This CDR3 spans 16 amino acids. Germline values: CDR1 LGHNA, CDR2 YSLEER. Trimming took 1 base from V and 9 from J, leaving 18 bases between them.

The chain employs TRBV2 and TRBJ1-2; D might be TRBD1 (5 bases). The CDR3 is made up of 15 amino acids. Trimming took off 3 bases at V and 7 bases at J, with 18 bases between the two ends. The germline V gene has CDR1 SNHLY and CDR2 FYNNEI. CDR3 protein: CASSEWFGRDGGYTF. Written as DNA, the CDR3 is TGTGCCAGCAGTGAGTGGTTCGGCAGGGATGGTGGCTACACCTTC. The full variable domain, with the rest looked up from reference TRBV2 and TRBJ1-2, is EPEVTQTPSHQVTQMGQEVILRCVPISNHLYFYWYRQILGQKVEFLVSFYNNEISEKSEIFDDQFSVERPDGSNFTLKIRSTKLEDSAMYFCASSEWFGRDGGYTFGSGTRLTVV.

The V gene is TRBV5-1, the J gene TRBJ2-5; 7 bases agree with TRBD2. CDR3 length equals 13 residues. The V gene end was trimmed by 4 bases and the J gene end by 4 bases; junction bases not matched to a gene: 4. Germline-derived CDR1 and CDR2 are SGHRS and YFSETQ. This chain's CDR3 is CASSRGLPETQYF. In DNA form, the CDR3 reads TGCGCCAGCAGCAGGGGACTACCAGAGACCCAGTACTTC.

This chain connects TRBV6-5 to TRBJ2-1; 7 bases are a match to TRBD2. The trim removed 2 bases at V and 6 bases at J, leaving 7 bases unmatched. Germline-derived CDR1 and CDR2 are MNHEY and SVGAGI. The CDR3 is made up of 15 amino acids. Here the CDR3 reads CASSYKVTSINEQFF. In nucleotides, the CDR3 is TGTGCCAGCAGTTACAAAGTGACTAGCATCAATGAGCAGTTCTTC.

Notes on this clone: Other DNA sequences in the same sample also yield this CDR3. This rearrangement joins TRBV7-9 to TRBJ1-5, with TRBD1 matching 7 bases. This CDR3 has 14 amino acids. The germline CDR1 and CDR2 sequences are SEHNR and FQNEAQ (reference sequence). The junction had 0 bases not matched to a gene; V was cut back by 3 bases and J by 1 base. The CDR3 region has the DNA TGTGCCAGCAGCTTGGACAGGAGCAATCAGCCCCAGCATTTT. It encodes CASSLDRSNQPQHF.